This paragraph covers one T cell receptor (beta chain) sequence. Its antigen is not known. From germline, CDR1 is LNHDA and CDR2 SQIVND (reference sequence). This CDR3 is built from 15 residues. Trimming stripped 11 bases from V and 2 bases from J, with 19 bases between. This sample was included in a study of beta chain features in type 1 diabetes. Whole-study results and caveats: There was a moderate but significant shortening of TCRB CDR3s in all four CD4+ subsets of Type 1 diabetes patients.

Expressed TCRB transcripts were sequenced, since all the RNA that had been isolated was reverse transcribed. An average of about 3.6 million reads was obtained for naive, central memory and regulatory T cell samples. The repertoire was sequenced with immunoSEQ multiplex PCR; TCRdb's copy has only in-frame clones and lacks some. This sample has 300,000 to 350,000 clones, with around 9.7% found just once. The source of this sequence is a man younger than 40 with type 1 diabetes. The sample was central memory CD4+ T cells from blood. This chain links TRBV19 with TRBJ1-3, with D uncertain. The chain's CDR3 is CACGFGATAGNTIYF. DNA of the CDR3: TGTGCCTGTGGGTTCGGCGCGACCGCTGGAAACACCATATATTTT.